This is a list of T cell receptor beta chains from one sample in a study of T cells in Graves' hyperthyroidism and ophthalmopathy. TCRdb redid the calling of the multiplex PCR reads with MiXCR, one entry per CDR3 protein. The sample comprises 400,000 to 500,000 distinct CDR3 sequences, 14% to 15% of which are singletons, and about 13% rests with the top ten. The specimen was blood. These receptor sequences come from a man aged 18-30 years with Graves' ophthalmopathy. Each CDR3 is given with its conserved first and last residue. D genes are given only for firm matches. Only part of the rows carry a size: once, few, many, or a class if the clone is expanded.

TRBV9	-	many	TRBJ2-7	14	TGTGCCAGCAGCGTGAGGGCGGAAACCTACGAGCAGTACTTC	CASSVRAETYEQYF
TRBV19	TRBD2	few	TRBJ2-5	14	TGTGCCAGTAGTATAGAACGGGGGGAAGAGACCCAGTACTTC	CASSIERGEETQYF
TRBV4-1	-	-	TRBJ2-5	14	TGCGCCAGCAGCCAAGTTAAACAAGAAGAGACCCAGTACTTC	CASSQVKQEETQYF
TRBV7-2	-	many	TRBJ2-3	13	TGTGCCAGCAGCTTTTTGGGAGGAGATACGCAGTATTTT	CASSFLGGDTQYF
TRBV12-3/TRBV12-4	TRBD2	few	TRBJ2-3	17	TGTGCCAGCAGCTTTCCCCGGGGAGCGGGAGGCACAGATACGCAGTATTTT	CASSFPRGAGGTDTQYF
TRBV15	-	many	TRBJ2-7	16	TGTGCCACCAGCAGAGAAGTGGTCAGGGACTCCTACGAGCAGTACTTC	CATSREVVRDSYEQYF
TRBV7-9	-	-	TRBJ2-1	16	TGTGCCAGCAGCCTCCGGGCCTCGGGGCCCTACAATGAGCAGTTCTTC	CASSLRASGPYNEQFF
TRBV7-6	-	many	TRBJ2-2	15	TGTGCCAGCAGCATTGGGAGTACGAACACCGGGGAGCTGTTTTTT	CASSIGSTNTGELFF
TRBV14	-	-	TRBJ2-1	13	TGTGCCAGCAGCCCTTCAAACCCCGCCGAGCAGTTCTTC	CASSPSNPAEQFF
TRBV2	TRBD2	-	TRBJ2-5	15	TGTGCCAGCAGTGCTCGACTAGCGGGGCAAGAGACCCAGTACTTC	CASSARLAGQETQYF
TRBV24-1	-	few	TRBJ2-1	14	TGTGCCACCAGTGATTTAGGGGCCCCCAATGAGCAGTTCTTC	CATSDLGAPNEQFF
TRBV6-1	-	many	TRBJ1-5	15	TGTGCCAGCAGTGACTGGGGGAGTAGCAATCAGCCCCAGCATTTT	CASSDWGSSNQPQHF
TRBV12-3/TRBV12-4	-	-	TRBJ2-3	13	TGTGCCAGCAGTAACCGGGACGGGGGCGGGCAGTATTTT	CASSNRDGGGQYF
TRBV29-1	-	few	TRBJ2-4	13	TGCAGCGTTGAGGGGGCAGCCAAAAACATTCAGTACTTC	CSVEGAAKNIQYF
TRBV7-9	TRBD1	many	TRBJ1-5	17	TGTGCCAGCAGTCCGGGACAGGGGAGCCGGCCCAATCAGCCCCAGCATTTT	CASSPGQGSRPNQPQHF